The next 29 T cell receptor beta chains were all read from a single sample in a study of T cells in Graves' hyperthyroidism and ophthalmopathy. Amplification yielded TCR beta CDR3 regions, with RNA transcripts as the source. The primer set for the first-round RT-PCR of the TCR CDR3 was HTBI. TCRdb called the multiplex PCR reads again in MiXCR, with one record for every CDR3 protein. The repertoire holds more than 350,000 distinct CDR3 sequences, with 13% to 15% as singletons. The sequenced material came from blood. These receptors all come from a woman aged 55 to 70 with Graves' ophthalmopathy.

The chain combines TRBV4-1 with TRBJ2-5; D is unclear. The CDR3 covers 15 residues. Germline-derived CDR1 and CDR2 are MGHRA and YSYEKL. V lost 2 bases and J lost 4, with 14 bases in between. CDR3 in amino acids: CASSQLDRARETQYF. As DNA, the CDR3 is TGCGCCAGCAGCCAACTCGACCGCGCCCGAGAGACCCAGTACTTC.

As for this clonotype: This may come from a read error, since a much larger clone is one base off. The rearrangement joins TRBV10-3 to TRBJ1-1; D perhaps matches TRBD1 (5 bases). CDR1 ENHRY and CDR2 SYGVKD come from the germline V gene. Trimming removed 3 bases at V and 3 bases at J, with 11 bases between. The CDR3 is made up of 14 amino acids. The CDR3 here is CAISDRGRDTEAFF. The CDR3 DNA sequence: TGTGCCATCAGTGATAGGGGTAGGGACACTGAAGCTTTCTTT.

This clonotype was seen ten or more times. V and J are TRBV4-1 and TRBJ2-1, with D unclear. Germline-derived CDR1 and CDR2 are MGHRA and YSYEKL. The CDR3 spans 13 residues. Between the trimmed V and J ends, which lost 4 bases and 8 bases, there was a span of 12 bases. This CDR3 reads CASSRHLIDEQFF. CDR3 nucleotides: TGCGCCAGCAGCCGACACCTGATCGATGAGCAGTTCTTC.

This clonotype was observed at least ten times. V is TRBV7-8 and J is TRBJ2-5, with 7 bases matching TRBD2. The V segment lost 6 bases and the J segment 5 bases; nucleotides outside the gene matches: 6. Germline lookup yields CDR1 SGHVS and CDR2 FQNEAQ. CDR3 length: 13 residues. CDR3 nucleotide sequence: TGTGCCAGCAGGTTCGCGGGAGAGGAGACCCAGTACTTC. Protein: CASRFAGEETQYF.

This clonotype has more than one count but fewer than ten. Given a much more abundant clone one base away, this may be a read error. The chain is built from TRBV9 and TRBJ2-3; D is unresolved. The CDR3 contains 11 residues. V was cut by 3 bases and J by 2 bases, with 1 base left in between. Germline V gives CDR1 SGDLS, CDR2 YYNGEE. The DNA for the CDR3 is TGTGCCAGCAGCGACACAGATACGCAGTATTTT. Protein product: CASSDTDTQYF.

The chain joins TRBV24-1 to TRBJ2-1; 9 nucleotides match TRBD1. The CDR3 has 16 residues. Germline V gene sequence: CDR1 KGHDR, CDR2 SFDVKD. The trim removed 3 bases at V and 5 bases at J, leaving 7 bases unmatched. CDR3 nucleotides: TGTGCCACCAGTGATCCTGGGACAGGGTTGGACAATGAGCAGTTCTTC. Translation gives CATSDPGTGLDNEQFF.

V gene TRBV5-5 combines with J gene TRBJ2-1, with D maybe TRBD1 (5 bases). This CDR3 contains 14 residues. CDR1 SGHKS and CDR2 YYEKEE come from the germline V gene (reference sequence). Trimming shortened V by 4 bases and J by 2 bases, and 10 bases separated the two germline ends. In DNA form, the CDR3 reads TGTGCCAGCAGCGGAAGGGGCACCTACAATGAGCAGTTCTTC. Translating gives CASSGRGTYNEQFF.

In the case of this clonotype: A much larger clone differs from this one at a single base, so this may be a read error. Lacking the conserved final phenylalanine or tryptophan, this CDR3 likely reflects a read error. The genes are TRBV27 and TRBJ2-7; 8 positions match TRBD2. J gave up 2 bases and V 6 bases, and 6 bases lay outside the gene matches. The CDR3 has 14 residues. CDR1 is MNHEY and CDR2 is SMNVEV in the germline V gene (reference sequence). Here the CDR3 reads CASSGTREAYEQYL. DNA of the CDR3: TGTGCCAGCAGCGGGACTAGAGAGGCCTACGAGCAGTACCTC.

This clonotype showed up many times. This chain connects TRBV6-5 to TRBJ2-7; D is undetermined. The ends were cut back, 0 bases at V and 5 bases at J, with 11 bases in the middle. The length of the CDR3 is 14 residues. Germline V gene lookup returns CDR1 MNHEY and CDR2 SVGAGI. CDR3 DNA sequence: TGTGCCAGCAGTTACTCAAGTACAAGCAACGAGCAGTACTTC. Translating gives CASSYSSTSNEQYF.

This clonotype came up many times. This chain links TRBV5-1 with TRBJ1-1; 8 bases are shared with TRBD1. Germline CDR1 SGHRS, CDR2 YFSETQ. The CDR3 is 15 amino acids. The ends lost 5 bases at V and 4 bases at J; junction bases unmatched: 10. The CDR3 region is CASRADRGLSTEAFF. For the CDR3, the DNA is TGCGCCAGCAGGGCTGACAGGGGCTTGAGCACTGAAGCTTTCTTT. Together with reference TRBV5-1 and TRBJ1-1, the CDR3 gives the full variable domain: KAGVTQTPRYLIKTRGQQVTLSCSPISGHRSVSWYQQTPGQGLQFLFEYFSETQRNKGNFPGRFSGRQFSNSRSEMNVSTLELGDSALYLCASRADRGLSTEAFFGQGTRLTVV.

The chain recombines TRBV14 with TRBJ2-5; the D gene is possibly TRBD2 (5 bases). Trimming stripped 1 base from V and 11 bases from J, with 11 bases between. The V gene's germline CDR1 is SGHDN and CDR2 FVKESK. The CDR3 extends over 12 amino acids. The CDR3 nucleotides are TGTGCCAGCAGCCAAGGGGTGGACTCACAGTACTTC. Amino acids: CASSQGVDSQYF.

This clonotype was counted ten times or more. This sequence joins TRBV6-1 and TRBJ2-1; D gene ambiguous. This CDR3 comprises 15 residues. The V end was cut by 5 bases, the J end by 0 bases, with 11 bases between. In germline, CDR1 is MNHNS, CDR2 SASEGT. CDR3 DNA: TGTGCCAGCAGTTATACTGCGACCTCCTACAATGAGCAGTTCTTC. Amino acid sequence: CASSYTATSYNEQFF.

This clonotype was seen repeatedly, ten times or more. J is TRBJ1-3 and V is TRBV6-1, with a tentative D call TRBD1 (6 bases). CDR3 length equals 14 residues. V was pared by 4 bases and J by 2 bases, with 9 bases between. Germline V CDR1 and CDR2: MNHNS, SASEGT. The CDR3 bases are TGTGCCAGCAGTGTGAGGACAGCTGGAAACACCATATATTTT. This codes for CASSVRTAGNTIYF.

The CDR3 is CASSLGLGSGANVLTF. CDR3 nucleotides: TGCGCCAGCAGCTTGGGTTTGGGGTCCGGGGCCAACGTCCTGACTTTC. This rearrangement joins TRBV5-1 to TRBJ2-6, with D unclear. The germline V gene encodes CDR1 SGHRS and CDR2 YFSETQ. The CDR3 length is 16 residues. Trimming pared 0 bases from V and 4 bases from J, leaving 11 bases between.

This clonotype was counted many times. The rearrangement joins TRBV11-2 to TRBJ2-4; D is tentatively TRBD1 or TRBD2 (6 bases each). The germline gives CDR1 SGHAT, CDR2 FQNNGV. V was clipped by 3 bases and J by 5 bases, with 17 bases between them. The CDR3 has 16 amino acids. Written as DNA, the CDR3 is TGTGCCAGCAGCTTTAGGGGGGCAGGCTCCGAAAACATTCAGTACTTC. Translation: CASSFRGAGSENIQYF. The full variable domain, completed using reference TRBV11-2 and TRBJ2-4, is EAGVAQSPRYKIIEKRQSVAFWCNPISGHATLYWYQQILGQGPKLLIQFQNNGVVDDSQLPKDRFSAERLKGVDSTLKIQPAKLEDSAVYLCASSFRGAGSENIQYFGAGTRLSVL.

This clonotype was observed a few times. CDR3 amino acids: CASSPQGLGYEQYF. The CDR3 nucleotides read TGTGCCAGCAGCCCACAGGGGTTGGGCTACGAGCAGTACTTC. This chain connects TRBV7-2 to TRBJ2-7; 7 nucleotides match TRBD1. The V segment lost 5 bases and the J segment 3 bases; nucleotides outside the gene matches: 7. Germline loops: CDR1 SGHTA, CDR2 FQGNSA. CDR3 length equals 14 residues. Full variable domain (remainder filled in from reference TRBV7-2 and TRBJ2-7): GAGVSQSPSNKVTEKGKDVELRCDPISGHTALYWYRQSLGQGLEFLIYFQGNSAPDKSGLPSDRFSAERTGGSVSTLTIQRTQQEDSAVYLCASSPQGLGYEQYFGPGTRLTVT.

Details on this clonotype: This may stem from a read error, because a much larger clone lies one nucleotide away. The V gene is TRBV6-1, the J gene TRBJ2-1, with 7 bases lining up with TRBD2. This CDR3 is 15 amino acids long. Germline V lookup: CDR1 MNHNS, CDR2 SASEGT. The CDR3 reads CASRGGLGSCNEQFF. The CDR3 DNA is TGTGCCAGCAGGGGGGGGTTGGGATCCTGCAATGAGCAGTTCTTC.

In this sample, this clonotype turned up many times. The genes are TRBV11-2 and TRBJ2-7; D is tentatively TRBD1 or TRBD2 (5 bases each). The length of the CDR3 is 14 residues. Germline V CDR1 and CDR2: SGHAT, FQNNGV. The V end lost 6 bases, the J end lost 2 bases, and 14 bases lay between the germline ends. The CDR3 nucleotides are TGTGCCAGCAGATGGGACCTCCCGGCCTACGAGCAGTACTTC. This translates into CASRWDLPAYEQYF.

The rearrangement links TRBV24-1 to TRBJ2-5; tentative D call: TRBD1 (5 bases). This CDR3 region has 14 residues. The V end lost 4 bases, the J end lost 4 bases, and 12 bases lay between the germline ends. Germline CDR1 KGHDR, CDR2 SFDVKD. The CDR3 here is CATSEAGFGETQYF. CDR3 coding DNA: TGTGCCACCAGTGAAGCAGGGTTCGGAGAGACCCAGTACTTC.

The table lists this clonotype with many counts. The chain links TRBV27 to TRBJ2-5, with D hard to call. The CDR3 is made up of 13 amino acids. CDR1 is MNHEY, CDR2 SMNVEV, per germline (reference sequence). Trimming took 8 bases from V and 5 from J, leaving 15 bases between them. CDR3 in amino acids: CASAYIESETQYF. In DNA, the CDR3 is TGTGCCAGCGCCTATATTGAGTCGGAGACCCAGTACTTC.

In its sample, this clonotype was seen once. This chain joins TRBV2 and TRBJ2-5; TRBD2 matches 14 bases. Germline assignment: CDR1 SNHLY and CDR2 FYNNEI. V shed 7 bases, J shed 5 bases, and the junction held 3 bases outside the gene matches. The CDR3 has 14 residues. CDR3 loop: CASKGLAGEETQYF. CDR3 nucleotides: TGTGCCAGCAAGGGACTAGCGGGAGAGGAGACCCAGTACTTC.

This clonotype was seen many times. The chain joins TRBV9 to TRBJ2-3; D gene unclear. This CDR3 comprises 14 residues. Germline V CDR1 and CDR2: SGDLS, YYNGEE. Between the trimmed V and J ends, which lost 0 bases and 0 bases, there was a span of 5 bases. CDR3 coding DNA: TGTGCCAGCAGCGTAGCGGCTAGCACAGATACGCAGTATTTT. It is translated as CASSVAASTDTQYF.

The V and J genes are TRBV11-2 and TRBJ1-1; 7 bases are shared with TRBD1. In germline, CDR1 is SGHAT, CDR2 FQNNGV. CDR3 size: 15 residues. J lost 3 bases, V lost 4 bases, and 8 bases had no gene match. The CDR3 sequence is CASSWARGLDTEAFF. The DNA of the CDR3 is TGTGCCAGCAGCTGGGCCAGGGGGTTAGACACTGAAGCTTTCTTT. Based on the CDR3 plus reference TRBV11-2 and TRBJ1-1, the full variable domain is EAGVAQSPRYKIIEKRQSVAFWCNPISGHATLYWYQQILGQGPKLLIQFQNNGVVDDSQLPKDRFSAERLKGVDSTLKIQPAKLEDSAVYLCASSWARGLDTEAFFGQGTRLTVV.

In the case of this clonotype: Since the CDR3 does not end with the conserved phenylalanine or tryptophan, this likely comes from a read error. The chain carries TRBV7-9 and TRBJ2-5; 10 nucleotides agree with TRBD2. CDR3 length: 16 amino acids. The junction had 6 bases not matched to a gene; V was cut back by 1 base and J by 4 bases. CDR1 and CDR2 (germline): SEHNR, FQNEAQ (reference sequence). The chain's CDR3 is CASSLGRLAGAETQYL. CDR3 sequence (DNA): TGTGCCAGCAGCTTAGGGAGGCTAGCGGGAGCAGAGACCCAGTACCTC.

The chain couples TRBV29-1 to TRBJ1-5; D is unresolved. Trimming removed 7 bases at V and 7 bases at J, with 17 bases between. This CDR3 comprises 13 residues. Germline lookup yields CDR1 SQVTM and CDR2 ANQGSEA. The DNA of the CDR3 is TGCAGCGGAGCGGACTCCCTGGAGCAGCCCCAGCATTTT. It yields the protein CSGADSLEQPQHF.

This clonotype was seen ten or more times. This chain connects TRBV7-9 to TRBJ2-1; D ambiguous. V gave up 0 bases and J gave up 8 bases, with 11 bases separating them. The CDR3 is 14 amino acids. Germline V gene data show CDR1 as SEHNR and CDR2 as FQNEAQ (reference sequence). DNA of the CDR3: TGTGCCAGCAGCTTAGCAGGCCCTTGGGATGAGCAGTTCTTC. Translation: CASSLAGPWDEQFF.

The chain couples TRBV6-1 to TRBJ2-7; 7 nucleotides align to TRBD1. This CDR3 comprises 13 residues. CDR1 is MNHNS and CDR2 is SASEGT in the germline V gene. V dropped 9 bases and J dropped 0; count of bases not matched to a gene: 5. Here the CDR3 DNA reads TGTGCCAGGGGACAGAGAAGCTCCTACGAGCAGTACTTC. It codes for CARGQRSSYEQYF.

This clonotype was seen ten or more times. The rearrangement joins TRBV28 to TRBJ2-1; TRBD1 agrees at 7 bases. Germline CDR1 MDHEN, CDR2 SYDVKM. Trimming at V came to 6 bases and at J to 4 bases, leaving 9 bases not matched to a gene. This CDR3 region has 15 residues. This chain's CDR3 is CASSPRTGRYNEQFF. DNA of the CDR3: TGTGCCAGCAGCCCTCGGACAGGACGATACAATGAGCAGTTCTTC. The entire variable domain, with the rest obtained from reference TRBV28 and TRBJ2-1, is as follows: DVKVTQSSRYLVKRTGEKVFLECVQDMDHENMFWYRQDPGLGLRLIYFSYDVKMKEKGDIPEGYSVSREKKERFSLILESASTNQTSMYLCASSPRTGRYNEQFFGPGTRLTVL.

This clonotype was seen more than once but under ten times. V is TRBV3-1 and J is TRBJ2-3; 11 nucleotides agree with TRBD2. The V and J ends lost 3 bases and 9 bases, in that order; junction bases with no gene match: 8. The V gene's germline CDR1 is LGHDT and CDR2 YNNKEL (reference sequence). The CDR3 extends over 15 amino acids. The CDR3 coding sequence is TGTGCCAGCAGCCATAGCGGGAGGGCCGGGGCGACGCAGTATTTT. Its protein product is CASSHSGRAGATQYF.